Given below is one TCR beta chain in context. Its antigen is still unknown. No patient escaped relapse after autologous stem cell transplantation, and brentuximab vedotin exposure varied. Complete response, partial response or progressive disease made up the best responses. Germline V gives CDR1 SEHNR, CDR2 FQNEAQ (reference sequence). The J segment lost 7 bases and the V segment lost 3 bases, leaving 2 bases of the junction unmatched. This CDR3 contains 14 residues. This record belongs to a study of PD-1 blockade in classical Hodgkin lymphoma. Study-wide points: CD4+ TCR diversity rose significantly by C4D1, and CD8+ TCR diversity did not. In newly diagnosed patients, baseline TCR diversity was reportedly below that of healthy donors. Although disease activity or prior therapy may be involved, causes of the repertoire differences remain undefined.

Produced via immunoSEQ multiplex PCR; TCRdb's table is partial and in-frame only. The sample records about 26,000 clones, about nine tenths being singletons. Sequences were derived from peripheral blood mononuclear cells (PBMCs), sampled at baseline. This TCR was recovered from a human donor with classical Hodgkin lymphoma. The chain has TRBV7-9 and TRBJ1-6; 8 bases fit TRBD1. In nucleotides, the CDR3 is TGTGCCAGCAGCTTGGGACAGGAGAATTCACCCCTCCACTTT. Protein sequence: CASSLGQENSPLHF.